This TCR beta chain originates from a study of T-cell reconstitution after alpha-beta-depleted transplantation in children. This clonotype was counted at least ten times. TCRbeta library construction was performed incorporating unique molecular identifiers. TCRdb redid the calling of the PCR reads with MiXCR, one entry per CDR3 protein. The sample lists some 490,000 distinct CDR3 sequences; 12% were seen once. Trimming cost V 0 bases and J 3 bases, with 8 bases left between them. CDR1 is DFQATT, CDR2 SNEGSKA, per germline (reference sequence). This CDR3 spans 13 amino acids. V and J are TRBV20-1 and TRBJ1-1; D not certain. The material sequenced was PBMCs from the stem cell graft donor, taken from the stem cell graft. This sequence was found in a human donor who donated a stem cell graft to a child with combined immunodeficiency. DNA for the CDR3: TGCAGTGCTAGAGATCAACGGGACACTGAAGCTTTCTTT. This translates into CSARDQRDTEAFF.